This T cell receptor (beta chain) derives from a study of blood T cell repertoires in COVID-19. At the level of the study: Researchers got acute and convalescent COVID-19 samples from the United States, Italy and Spain. In each case, the material was cDNA or gDNA derived from T cells, B-cell-depleted T cells, or PBMCs.

CDR1 is SGHNT and CDR2 is YYREEE in the germline V gene (reference sequence). Trimming took 4 bases from V and 4 from J; bases not matched to a gene: 9. The length of the CDR3 is 15 residues. In the original analysis: The assay estimated nucleated cells by amplifying reference gene primers. Assay: immunoSEQ multiplex PCR; the TCRdb copy retains only in-frame clones and omits some. V, J and clone size derive from that table, while D and trimming were established from the DNA sequence. The table lists about 58,000 clones, around 79% of them singletons. Sequenced input: peripheral blood. This chain uses TRBV5-4 with TRBJ2-3; 7 nucleotides align to TRBD2. The source is a human donor in a cohort sampled during active COVID-19. The CDR3 DNA is TGTGCCAGCAGCCCCCGGAATAGCGGGCCAGATACGCAGTATTTT. The encoded protein is CASSPRNSGPDTQYF.